Sequencing of this T cell receptor (beta chain) was carried out in a study of T cell responses to AZD1222 COVID-19 vaccine. Sequenced by immunoSEQ multiplex PCR; TCRdb stores in-frame clones only, minus some. The sample lists about 150,000 clones, under 95% seen once, with about 5.3% in the top ten. Germline-derived CDR1 and CDR2 are MGHDK and SYGVNS. This CDR3 is 15 amino acids long. Trimming stripped 1 base from V and 3 bases from J, with 12 bases between. The sequence came from an adult in good health. Material: peripheral blood, obtained on day 0 of AZD1222 vaccination. This chain links TRBV25-1 with TRBJ1-1, with D possibly matching TRBD1 (6 bases). The CDR3 DNA is TGTGCCAGCAGTGAATTCGATCGGGGGCACACTGAAGCTTTCTTT. Translation gives CASSEFDRGHTEAFF. Based on the CDR3 plus reference TRBV25-1 and TRBJ1-1, the full variable domain is EADIYQTPRYLVIGTGKKITLECSQTMGHDKMYWYQQDPGMELHLIHYSYGVNSTEKGDLSSESTVSRIRTEHFPLTLESARPSHTSQYLCASSEFDRGHTEAFFGQGTRLTVV.